This paragraph reports one TCR beta chain. These data come from a study of CD8 T cells in Susac syndrome. In germline, CDR1 is MNHNY, CDR2 SVGAGI (reference sequence). The length of the CDR3 is 14 residues. Treatment-naive patients with stable or active relapsing-remitting disease served as multiple sclerosis controls. TEMRA cells were FACS-enriched, while CD8+ and CD4+ T cells were negatively isolated. Random-hexamer reverse transcription was applied to about 0.45 to 1 ug RNA. Coverage of TCR beta CDR3 amplification by immunoSEQ multiplex PCR extended to 54 Vbeta and 13 Jbeta. Each CDR3 protein is one row after TCRdb ran MiXCR on the immunoSEQ multiplex PCR reads. The table includes about 400,000 distinct CDR3 sequences, around 85% detected once.

This TCR was recovered from a human donor with multiple sclerosis. This chain connects TRBV6-6 to TRBJ2-5, with TRBD2 matching 8 bases. The sequenced sample consisted of CD8+ T cells from PBMCs. CDR3 coding DNA: TGTAGCGGGAGCGGATCAGGAAGGCAAGAGACCCAGTACTTC. Translated: CSGSGSGRQETQYF.